The clone carrying this TCR beta chain was counted only a few times. Its antigen is undetermined. Germline trimming cut 5 bases from V and 3 bases from J; bases unmatched to any gene: 10. The germline CDR1 and CDR2 sequences are SGHTA and FQGTGA. The CDR3 runs to 18 residues. Chemo-refractory metastatic non-small-cell lung cancer patients underwent focal radiation alongside CTLA-4 blockade with ipilimumab. The data belong to a study of radiotherapy plus CTLA-4 blockade in lung cancer. Across the whole study: Overall, roughly 17% of patients showed an objective response, while about 31% attained disease control. Study-wide findings and caveats: Increased serum interferon-beta after radiation also reportedly predicted response strongly. Radiotherapy with ipilimumab was followed by blood expansion of tumor-derived clones.

Repertoires were generated with immunoSEQ multiplex PCR, while TCRdb's copy carries only in-frame clones and drops some. The sample lists tens of thousands of clones, approximately 80% occurring once. The material was peripheral blood, obtained from a patient treated with radiotherapy plus ipilimumab. The gene calls are TRBV7-3 and TRBJ2-3; 14 bases map to TRBD2. The receptor comes from a human donor with non-small cell lung cancer whose response to radiotherapy plus ipilimumab could not be evaluated. CDR3 loop: CASSHTGTSGRATDTQYF. CDR3 coding DNA: TGTGCCAGCAGCCACACTGGGACTAGCGGGAGAGCAACAGATACGCAGTATTTT.